This TCR beta chain was observed in a study of cytomegalovirus exposure and HLA in healthy donors. Looking at the study overall: Some 85 million unique TCRs, all from HLA-typed donors, were included in an early release of the data.

Both 60 Vbeta primers and 13 Jbeta primers went into the PCR. Some clones are missing from TCRdb's copy, which holds only in-frame ones; the method was immunoSEQ multiplex PCR. Of more than 90,000 clones in the sample, roughly 80% were seen once. Trimming pared 5 bases from V and 3 bases from J, leaving 10 bases between. Germline CDR1 and CDR2: MNHNY and SVGAGI (reference sequence). The CDR3 totals 14 residues. The chain joins TRBV6-6 to TRBJ1-4, with D maybe TRBD1 (6 bases). Material for sequencing was PBMCs. The sequence derives from a man aged 40-49 years in good health and CMV-seronegative. In DNA, the CDR3 is TGTGCCAGCAGTCCGGACAGCGCTAATGAAAAACTGTTTTTT. Its protein is CASSPDSANEKLFF.